The 3 T cell receptor beta chains in this list originate from one sample, sequenced in a study of blood T cell repertoires in COVID-19 (dated by TCRdb to 2020 to 2022). To prepare the library, the immunoSEQ multiplex PCR assay was applied. Not all clones reach the TCRdb copy of this immuneACCESS table, which keeps in-frame sequences only. Checked studies attribute under half of the gap to unresolved V genes and leave the rest unexplained. For this sample the table gives 90,000 to 120,000 clones, of which around 80% were detected only once. More than 4% of the sample lies in the top ten. Sequencing input: peripheral blood. These receptor sequences come from a man in his 70s with acute or convalescent COVID-19.

The gene calls are TRBV6-1 and TRBJ2-2, with D tentatively TRBD1 (5 bases). This CDR3 contains 14 residues. Germline CDR1 MNHNS, CDR2 SASEGT. V lost 1 base and J lost 4, with 7 bases in between. CDR3 bases: TGTGCCAGCAGTGAAGGGGGCGTCACCGGGGAGCTGTTTTTT. The encoded protein is CASSEGGVTGELFF.

Regarding this clone: One end of the junction fails to match germline, which may point to a read error. This chain uses TRBV2 with TRBJ2-5; D remains unclear. The germline gives CDR1 SNHLY, CDR2 FYNNEI. The CDR3 consists of 14 residues. For the CDR3, the DNA is TGTGCCAGCAGCCCGACATCCACACAAGGGACCCAGTACTTC. It encodes CASSPTSTQGTQYF.

The table lists this clone with a count of one. The chain uses TRBV5-4 and TRBJ2-7; the D is unclear. Germline V gene lookup returns CDR1 SGHNT and CDR2 YYREEE (reference sequence). The CDR3 extends over 14 amino acids. Trimming took off 5 bases at V and 2 bases at J, with 14 bases between the two ends. The CDR3 DNA sequence: TGTGCCAGCAGTCCCGACGGCGGTACCTACGAGCAGTACTTC. This sequence encodes CASSPDGGTYEQYF. Complete variable domain (other parts from reference TRBV5-4 and TRBJ2-7): ETGVTQSPTHLIKTRGQQVTLRCSSQSGHNTVSWYQQALGQGPQFIFQYYREEENGRGNFPPRFSGLQFPNYSSELNVNALELDDSALYLCASSPDGGTYEQYFGPGTRLTVT.